This TCR beta chain appears in the sequencing data of a study of CD8 T cells in Susac syndrome. With random hexamers, 0.5 to 1 ug RNA was reverse transcribed. Amplification of TCR beta CDR3 across 54 Vbeta and 13 Jbeta was performed with immunoSEQ multiplex PCR. Each CDR3 protein is one row after TCRdb ran MiXCR on the immunoSEQ multiplex PCR reads. The sample consists of more than 75,000 distinct CDR3 sequences, 90% to 95% of them appearing once. The T cells that were sequenced for TCR beta were CD8+ and CD4+ cells from blood. TEMRA cells were FACS-enriched and CD8+ and CD4+ T cells negatively isolated. Material: CD8+ T cells from PBMCs. The receptor comes from a human donor in good health.

The CDR3 DNA sequence: TGCAGTGCTAGAGGTCCGACAGGGGGCGAGGTCTCTAGCACTGAAGCTTTCTTT. It is translated as CSARGPTGGEVSSTEAFF. This rearrangement joins TRBV20-1 to TRBJ1-1; 10 bases agree with TRBD1. Germline V gene sequence: CDR1 DFQATT, CDR2 SNEGSKA (reference sequence). Unmatched junction bases numbered 15, after V lost 1 base and J lost 4 bases. The CDR3 spans 18 residues.